These T cell receptor beta chains were read from a single sample in a study of shared clonotypes between healthy human individuals. Using immunoSEQ multiplex PCR, the repertoire was profiled, and TCRdb retains in-frame clones only, with some absent. The table has about 490,000 clones, around 79% seen once. The specimen was PBMCs. The receptors were gathered from a woman aged 35 to 49 in good health. Some clones in this sample may be carry-over from other donors' samples. CDR3s include the opening cysteine and the closing phenylalanine or tryptophan. D genes are given only for firm matches. The size field is filled for only some rows; it gives once, few, many or a size class.

j_call,v_call,clone_size,d_call,cdr3_nt,cdr3_aa
TRBJ1-1,TRBV7-9,-,-,TGTGCCAGCAGCATCCAGGTGAACACTGAAGCTTTCTTT,CASSIQVNTEAFF
TRBJ1-5,TRBV6-1,-,-,TGTGCCAGCAGTGAAAGGGGTCGTCAGCCCCAGCATTTT,CASSERGRQPQHF
TRBJ2-7,TRBV25-1,-,-,TGTGCCAGCGTCGGTTCTTTATCCTACGAGCAGTACTTC,CASVGSLSYEQYF
TRBJ2-7,TRBV5-4,once,TRBD1,TGTGCCAGCAGCGAACCGACAGGGGTGCGCTACGAGCAGTACTTC,CASSEPTGVRYEQYF
TRBJ2-2,TRBV4-1,few,TRBD2,TGCGCCAGCAGCCAAGATCCCGGGACTAGAGGCACCGGGGAGCTGTTTTTT,CASSQDPGTRGTGELFF
TRBJ2-1,TRBV7-7,-,-,TGTGCTAGCAGCCCCCGGAGCGGGTCCTTCAATGAGCAGTTCTTC,CASSPRSGSFNEQFF
TRBJ1-1,TRBV19,-,TRBD1,TGTGCCAGTAGTCCCAACAGGGGCGGACGGTATGTGAACACTGAAGCTTTCTTT,CASSPNRGGRYVNTEAFF
TRBJ2-2,TRBV28,once,-,TGTGCCAGCAGTCCCCGGACAGTCACCGGGGAGCTGTTTTTT,CASSPRTVTGELFF
TRBJ1-1,TRBV5-5,-,-,TGTGCCAGCAGCCCCTACCCCACCGCTGAAGCTTTCTTT,CASSPYPTAEAFF
TRBJ2-1,TRBV6-1,-,TRBD1,TGTGCCAGCAGTGAAATGGACAGGTACAATGAGCAGTTCTTC,CASSEMDRYNEQFF
TRBJ2-1,TRBV11-2,-,-,TGTGCCAGCAGCTTATATGGGGGAGAATCTAGTGGGGATGAGCAGTTCTTC,CASSLYGGESSGDEQFF
TRBJ1-2,TRBV28,few,TRBD1,TGTGCCAGCAGTGCCGGGACAGGGGGCCGCGGCTACACCTTC,CASSAGTGGRGYTF
TRBJ2-7,TRBV7-9,once,TRBD1,TGTGCCAGCACCCGACAGGGTGTCGGCTACGAGCAGTACTTC,CASTRQGVGYEQYF
TRBJ1-5,TRBV28,-,-,TGTGCCAGCAGCAGGACAGCTAAAAGCAATCAGCCCCAGCATTTT,CASSRTAKSNQPQHF